These T cell receptor beta chains were read from a single sample in a study of neurological immune-mediated disorders. From the 5' RACE reads, TCRdb called clonotypes with MiXCR, one entry per CDR3 protein. Of tens of thousands of distinct CDR3 sequences in the sample, around 10% were seen once. Sequencing was performed on PBMCs. The receptors come from a man aged 55 to 70 in good health. CDR3s include the opening cysteine and the closing phenylalanine or tryptophan. A D gene is named only where the DNA matches it firmly. Where a row states a size, it is once, few, many or the class of an expanded clone; other rows omit it.

clone_size,d_call,j_call,v_call,cdr3_aa
many,NA,TRBJ1-6,TRBV10-3,CAISELDTSPLHF
many,NA,TRBJ1-3,TRBV5-1,CASSPRSSGNTIYF
NA,NA,TRBJ2-3,TRBV4-3,CASSQAPVCGGTDTQCF
many,TRBD2,TRBJ2-1,TRBV5-5,CASSLRLAGSYNEQFF
many,TRBD2,TRBJ2-1,TRBV15,CATSAFNRVLAGGEHEQFF
many,TRBD2,TRBJ2-2,TRBV6-2/TRBV6-3,CASSYLLIAGGSTGELFF
many,NA,TRBJ2-5,TRBV6-2/TRBV6-3,CASSYPTEKFQETQYF
NA,NA,TRBJ1-5,TRBV6-1,CASSAGQLNQPQHF
many,NA,TRBJ2-3,TRBV7-2,CASSLTSDSTDTQYF
many,NA,TRBJ2-7,TRBV15,CATSRDIVGSRAYF
NA,NA,TRBJ2-1,TRBV7-2,CASGGAYRNEQFF
many,NA,TRBJ1-1,TRBV12-3/TRBV12-4,CASSLDPRTEAFF
many,TRBD2,TRBJ2-1,TRBV20-1,CSATLRRLAVWGSYNEQFF
once,TRBD2,TRBJ2-1,TRBV7-2,CVSSLAGTSGNLDQFF
many,TRBD2,TRBJ2-4,TRBV9,CASSVSGSSGAKNIQYF
many,TRBD1,TRBJ1-5,TRBV7-9,CASSSNRTGEPPNSNQPQHF
many,NA,TRBJ2-7,TRBV6-5,CASSVVGASSYEQYF
many,TRBD1,TRBJ1-1,TRBV20-1,CSARDRGRGDTEAFF
many,NA,TRBJ2-5,TRBV20-1,CSAFPLTAETRETQYF
many,NA,TRBJ2-5,TRBV2,CASREEETQYF
many,TRBD1,TRBJ1-2,TRBV10-2,CASSDPGSTGKKDGYTF
many,NA,TRBJ2-1,TRBV20-1,CSARWLASGVEQFF
many,NA,TRBJ1-2,TRBV20-1,CSASLQGDGYTF
many,NA,TRBJ1-3,TRBV29-1,CSAGTSSGNTIYF
many,NA,TRBJ2-7,TRBV5-1,CASSLEPIPTYEQYF
many,NA,TRBJ1-1,TRBV5-1,CASSPGRGRGDTEAFF
few,TRBD1,TRBJ2-7,TRBV18,CASSLGTGGGEQYF
many,TRBD2,TRBJ2-3,TRBV29-1,CSVVVLAGGGDTQYF